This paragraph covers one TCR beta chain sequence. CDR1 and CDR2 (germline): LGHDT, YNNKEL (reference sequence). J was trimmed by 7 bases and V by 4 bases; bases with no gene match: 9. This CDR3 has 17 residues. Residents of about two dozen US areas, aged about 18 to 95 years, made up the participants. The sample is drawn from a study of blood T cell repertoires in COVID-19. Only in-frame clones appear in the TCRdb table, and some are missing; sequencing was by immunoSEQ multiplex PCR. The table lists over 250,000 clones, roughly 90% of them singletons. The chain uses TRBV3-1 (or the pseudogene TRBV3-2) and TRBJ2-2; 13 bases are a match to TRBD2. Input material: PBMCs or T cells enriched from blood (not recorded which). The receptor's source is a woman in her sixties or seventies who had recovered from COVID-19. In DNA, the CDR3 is TGTGCCAGCAGCCTCCCCGGACTAGCGGGGGCGGTCGGGGAGCTGTTTTTT. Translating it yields CASSLPGLAGAVGELFF.